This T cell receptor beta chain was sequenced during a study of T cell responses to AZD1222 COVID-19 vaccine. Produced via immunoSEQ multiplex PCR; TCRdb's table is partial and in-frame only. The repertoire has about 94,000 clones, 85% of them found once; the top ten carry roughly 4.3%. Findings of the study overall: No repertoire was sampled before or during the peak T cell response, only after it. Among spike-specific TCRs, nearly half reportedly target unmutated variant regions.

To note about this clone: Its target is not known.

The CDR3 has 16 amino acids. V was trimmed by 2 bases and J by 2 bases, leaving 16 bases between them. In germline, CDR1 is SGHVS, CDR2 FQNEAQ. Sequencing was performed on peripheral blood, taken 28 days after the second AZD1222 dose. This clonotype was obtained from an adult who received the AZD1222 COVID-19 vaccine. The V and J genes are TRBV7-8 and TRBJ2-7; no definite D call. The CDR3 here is CASSLTPGTTTYEQYF. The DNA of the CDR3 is TGTGCCAGCAGCTTAACACCAGGAACAACAACCTACGAGCAGTACTTC.